This T cell receptor (beta chain) emerged from a study of blood T cells in healthy people across ages. Germline CDR1 reads DFQATT; CDR2 reads SNEGSKA (reference sequence). The V end was cut by 1 base, the J end by 6 bases, with 24 bases between. The CDR3 sequence is 18 residues long. This clonotype was seen more than once but under ten times. Together with a sample-barcoded 5' primer, a J-beta primer mix was included in a second PCR lasting about 6 to 11 cycles. Every cDNA molecule carried a tag from a template-switch adaptor bearing 12 random nucleotides. Each CDR3 protein is one row after TCRdb ran MiXCR on the 5' RACE reads. This sample has roughly 700,000 distinct CDR3 sequences, with about half found just once.

The V gene is TRBV20-1, the J gene TRBJ2-2; possibly TRBD2 for D (6 bases). The receptor was isolated from an older woman in good health. Sequencing input: blood. CDR3 DNA: TGCAGTGCTAGAGGGTCGTGGGCCCAGGGAGGTGTCTCCGGGGAGCTGTTTTTT. This sequence encodes CSARGSWAQGGVSGELFF.